This T cell receptor (beta chain) was captured by sequencing in a study of spatial heterogeneity in lung cancer. Study results and caveats: Compared with follow-up, resection was when ubiquitous expanded tumor TCRs appeared in blood more.

Regarding this clonotype: The antigen remains unidentified.

Regarding time point: sample taken at primary tumor resection. Frozen PBMC, nontumor lung or tumor provided whole RNA, which was sequenced unsorted. TCRdb called the 5' RACE reads again in MiXCR, with one record for every CDR3 protein. The sample includes roughly 60,000 distinct CDR3 sequences, approximately 8.9% of them seen just once. V was pared by 4 bases and J by 4 bases, with 13 bases of the junction left unmatched. The CDR3 is made up of 16 amino acids. Germline lookup yields CDR1 SGHRS and CDR2 YFSETQ. The chain couples TRBV5-1 to TRBJ2-5; TRBD2 matches 7 bases. This TCR was recovered from a female donor with early-stage non-small cell lung cancer. The sample consisted of PBMCs, taken at surgery. The DNA of the CDR3 is TGCGCCAGCAGCCCCATTTGGGGAGGGGCAGTAGAGACCCAGTACTTC. Protein product: CASSPIWGGAVETQYF.